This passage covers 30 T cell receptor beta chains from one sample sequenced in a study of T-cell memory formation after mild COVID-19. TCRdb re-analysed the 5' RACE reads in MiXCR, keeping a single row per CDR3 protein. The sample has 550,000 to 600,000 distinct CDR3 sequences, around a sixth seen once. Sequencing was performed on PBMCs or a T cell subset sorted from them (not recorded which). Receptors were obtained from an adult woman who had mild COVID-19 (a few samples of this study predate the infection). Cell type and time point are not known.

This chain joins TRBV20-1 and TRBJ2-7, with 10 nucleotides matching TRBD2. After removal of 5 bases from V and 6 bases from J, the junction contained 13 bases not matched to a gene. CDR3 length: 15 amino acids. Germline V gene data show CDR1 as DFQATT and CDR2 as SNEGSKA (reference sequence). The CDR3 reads CSASKASGRAFEQYF. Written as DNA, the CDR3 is TGCAGTGCTTCAAAGGCGAGCGGGAGGGCCTTCGAGCAGTACTTC.

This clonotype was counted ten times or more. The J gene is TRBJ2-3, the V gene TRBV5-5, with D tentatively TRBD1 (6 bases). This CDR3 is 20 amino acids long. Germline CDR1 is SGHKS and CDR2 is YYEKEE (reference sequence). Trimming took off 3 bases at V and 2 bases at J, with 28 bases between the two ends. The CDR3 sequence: CASSWSGGSRVTDLTDTQYF. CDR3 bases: TGTGCCAGCAGCTGGTCTGGGGGCTCCCGAGTAACGGATCTCACAGATACGCAGTATTTT.

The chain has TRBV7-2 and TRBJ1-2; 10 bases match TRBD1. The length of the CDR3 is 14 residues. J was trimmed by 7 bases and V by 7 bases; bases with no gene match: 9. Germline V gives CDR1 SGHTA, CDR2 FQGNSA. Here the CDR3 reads CASKTGTGVSGYTF. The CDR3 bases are TGTGCCAGCAAAACCGGGACAGGGGTTAGTGGCTACACCTTC.

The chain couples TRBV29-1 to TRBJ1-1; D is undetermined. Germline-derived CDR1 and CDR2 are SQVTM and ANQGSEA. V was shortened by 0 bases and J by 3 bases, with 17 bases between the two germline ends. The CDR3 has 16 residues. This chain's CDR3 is CSVEDRRGHKHTEAFF. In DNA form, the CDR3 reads TGCAGCGTTGAAGATCGTAGAGGGCATAAGCACACTGAAGCTTTCTTT.

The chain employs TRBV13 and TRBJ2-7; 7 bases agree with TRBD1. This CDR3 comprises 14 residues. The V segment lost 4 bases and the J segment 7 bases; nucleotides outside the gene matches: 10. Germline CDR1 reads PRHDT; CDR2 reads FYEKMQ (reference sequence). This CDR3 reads CASSSWKIRGEQYF. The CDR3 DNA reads TGTGCCAGCAGCTCCTGGAAAATCAGGGGGGAGCAGTACTTC.

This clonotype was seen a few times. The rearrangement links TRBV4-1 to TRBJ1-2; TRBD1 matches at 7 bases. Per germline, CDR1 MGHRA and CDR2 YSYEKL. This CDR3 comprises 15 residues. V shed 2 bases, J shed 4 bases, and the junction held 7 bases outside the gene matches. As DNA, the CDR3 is TGCGCCAGCAGCCAAAGAGGACAGGTCTCCTATGGCTACACCTTC. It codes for CASSQRGQVSYGYTF.

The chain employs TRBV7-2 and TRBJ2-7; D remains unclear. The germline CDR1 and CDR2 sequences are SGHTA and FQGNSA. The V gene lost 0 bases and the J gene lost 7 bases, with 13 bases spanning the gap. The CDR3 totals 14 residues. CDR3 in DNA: TGTGCCAGCAGCTTAGCGGAGTGGGGTGGGGAGCAGTACTTC. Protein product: CASSLAEWGGEQYF.

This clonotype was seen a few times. The CDR3 region has the DNA TGTGCCAGCAGCCAATCATGGAATTCACCCCTCCACTTT. Its protein is CASSQSWNSPLHF. The gene calls are TRBV3-1 and TRBJ1-6; D unresolved. Germline V lookup: CDR1 LGHDT, CDR2 YNNKEL (reference sequence). Trimming removed 2 bases from V and 7 bases from J, with 6 bases in between. The CDR3 is made up of 13 amino acids.

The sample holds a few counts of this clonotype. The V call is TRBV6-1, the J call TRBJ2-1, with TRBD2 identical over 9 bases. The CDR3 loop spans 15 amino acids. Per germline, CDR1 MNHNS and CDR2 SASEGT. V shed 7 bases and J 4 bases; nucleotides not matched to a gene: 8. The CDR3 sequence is CASTLSGSRYNEQFF. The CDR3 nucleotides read TGTGCCAGCACCCTTAGCGGGAGTCGATACAATGAGCAGTTCTTC.

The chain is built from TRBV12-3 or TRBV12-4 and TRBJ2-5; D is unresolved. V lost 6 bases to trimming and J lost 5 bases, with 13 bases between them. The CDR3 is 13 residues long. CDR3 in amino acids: CASREHPVETQYF. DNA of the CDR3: TGTGCCAGCAGGGAACACCCGGTGGAGACCCAGTACTTC.

CDR3 DNA: TGTGCCAGCAGCTTAGGGGTAGCGAGCTCCTACGAGCAGTACTTC. Protein sequence: CASSLGVASSYEQYF. The gene calls are TRBV11-2 and TRBJ2-7; perhaps TRBD2 as D (5 bases). The CDR3 is 15 residues long. Germline V gene lookup returns CDR1 SGHAT and CDR2 FQNNGV. V was cut by 1 base and J by 0 bases, with 10 bases left in between.

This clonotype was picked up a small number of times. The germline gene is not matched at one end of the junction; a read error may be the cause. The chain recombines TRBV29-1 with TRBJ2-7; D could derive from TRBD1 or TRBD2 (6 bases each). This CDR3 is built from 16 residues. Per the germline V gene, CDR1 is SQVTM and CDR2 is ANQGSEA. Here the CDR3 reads CSVEVWRETGGLNLVF. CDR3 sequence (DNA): TGCAGCGTTGAAGTTTGGAGGGAGACAGGCGGTTTGAACCTAGTCTTC.

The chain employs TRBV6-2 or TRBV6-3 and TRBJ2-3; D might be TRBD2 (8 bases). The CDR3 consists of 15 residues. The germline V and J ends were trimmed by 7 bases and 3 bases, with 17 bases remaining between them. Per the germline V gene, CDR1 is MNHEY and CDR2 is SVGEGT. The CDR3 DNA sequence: TGTGCCAGCATTCGACAGGGACTAGTAACAGATACGCAGTATTTT. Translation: CASIRQGLVTDTQYF.

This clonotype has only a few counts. CDR3 sequence: CASSYTAWGTEAFF. CDR3 nucleotides: TGTGCCAGCAGTTACACCGCCTGGGGGACTGAAGCTTTCTTT. The rearrangement links TRBV12-3 or TRBV12-4 to TRBJ1-1, with D possibly matching TRBD1 (5 bases). V dropped 4 bases and J dropped 5 bases, with 14 bases sitting between them. The CDR3 is 14 residues long.

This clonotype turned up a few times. CDR3 in DNA: TGTGCCAGCAGCCATGGGGACAGGGGGTCAGATACGCAGTATTTT. Its translation: CASSHGDRGSDTQYF. The rearrangement joins TRBV4-2 to TRBJ2-3; 11 nucleotides agree with TRBD1. The germline V gene encodes CDR1 LGHNA and CDR2 YNFKEQ. Trimming cost V 3 bases and J 4 bases; bases outside gene matches: 3. The CDR3 runs 15 residues.

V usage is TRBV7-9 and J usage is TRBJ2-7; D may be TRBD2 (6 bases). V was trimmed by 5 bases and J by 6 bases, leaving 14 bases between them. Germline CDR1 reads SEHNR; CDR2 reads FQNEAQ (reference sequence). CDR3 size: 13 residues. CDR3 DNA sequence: TGTGCCAGCAGCGTAGGGACTGGGGGCGAGCAGTACTTC. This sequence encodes CASSVGTGGEQYF.

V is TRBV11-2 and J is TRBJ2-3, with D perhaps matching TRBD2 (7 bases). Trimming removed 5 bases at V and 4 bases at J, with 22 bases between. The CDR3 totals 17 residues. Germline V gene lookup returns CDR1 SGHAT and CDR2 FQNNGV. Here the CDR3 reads CASSLLEGGPPADTQYF. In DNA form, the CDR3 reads TGTGCCAGCAGCCTTCTCGAGGGGGGGCCCCCCGCAGATACGCAGTATTTT.

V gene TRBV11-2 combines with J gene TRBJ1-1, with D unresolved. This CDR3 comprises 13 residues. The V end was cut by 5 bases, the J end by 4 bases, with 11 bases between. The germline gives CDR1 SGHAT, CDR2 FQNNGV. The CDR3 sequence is CASSALMGTEAFF. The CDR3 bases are TGTGCCAGCAGCGCCCTGATGGGCACTGAAGCTTTCTTT.

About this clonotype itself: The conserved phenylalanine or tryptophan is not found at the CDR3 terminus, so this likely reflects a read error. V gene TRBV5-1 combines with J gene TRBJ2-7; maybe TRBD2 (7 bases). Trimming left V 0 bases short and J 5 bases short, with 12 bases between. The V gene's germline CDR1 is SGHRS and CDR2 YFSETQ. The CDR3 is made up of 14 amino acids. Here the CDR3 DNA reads TGCGCCAGCAGCTTGGGGGGGGGCGTGGACGAGCAGTACTTA. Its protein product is CASSLGGGVDEQYL.

CDR3 coding DNA: TGTGCCAGCAGCGAGTGGGGAAGGGGATACAATGAGCAGTTCTTC. Translating it yields CASSEWGRGYNEQFF. The chain links TRBV9 to TRBJ2-1, with D possibly being TRBD1 (5 bases). With 3 bases removed from V and 4 bases from J, the gap between germline ends came to 14 bases. The CDR3 consists of 15 residues. Germline V gives CDR1 SGDLS, CDR2 YYNGEE.

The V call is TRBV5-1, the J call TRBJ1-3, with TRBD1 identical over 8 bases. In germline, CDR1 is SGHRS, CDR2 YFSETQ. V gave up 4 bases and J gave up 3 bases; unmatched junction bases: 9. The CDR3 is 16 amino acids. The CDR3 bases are TGCGCCAGCAGCCTGGACCCAGGGGGCGATGGAAACACCATATATTTT. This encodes CASSLDPGGDGNTIYF.

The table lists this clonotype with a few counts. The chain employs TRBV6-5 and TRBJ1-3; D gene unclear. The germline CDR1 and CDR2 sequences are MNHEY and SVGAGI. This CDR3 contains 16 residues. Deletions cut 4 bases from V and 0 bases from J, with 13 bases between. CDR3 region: CASSSLGGVSGNTIYF. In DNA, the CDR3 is TGTGCCAGCAGTTCCTTGGGTGGAGTCTCTGGAAACACCATATATTTT.

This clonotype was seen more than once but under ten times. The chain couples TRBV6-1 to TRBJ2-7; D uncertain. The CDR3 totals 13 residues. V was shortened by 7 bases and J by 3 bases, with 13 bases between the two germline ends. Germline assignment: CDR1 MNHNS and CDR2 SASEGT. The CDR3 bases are TGTGCCAGCAAAGTTAACATCTACTACGAGCAGTACTTC. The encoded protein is CASKVNIYYEQYF.

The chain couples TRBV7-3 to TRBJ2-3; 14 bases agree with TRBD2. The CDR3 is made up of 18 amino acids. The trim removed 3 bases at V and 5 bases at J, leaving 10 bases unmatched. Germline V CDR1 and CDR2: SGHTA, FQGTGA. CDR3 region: CASSFRGTSGGRGDTQYF. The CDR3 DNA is TGTGCCAGCAGCTTCCGAGGGACTAGCGGGGGCAGAGGAGATACGCAGTATTTT.

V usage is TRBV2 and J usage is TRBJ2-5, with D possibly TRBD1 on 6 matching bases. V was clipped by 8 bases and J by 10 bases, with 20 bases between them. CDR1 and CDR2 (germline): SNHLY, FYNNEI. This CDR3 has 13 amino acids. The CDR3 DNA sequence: TGTGCCAGCCCTGAACGACAGGCCCTAAACCAGTACTTC. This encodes CASPERQALNQYF.

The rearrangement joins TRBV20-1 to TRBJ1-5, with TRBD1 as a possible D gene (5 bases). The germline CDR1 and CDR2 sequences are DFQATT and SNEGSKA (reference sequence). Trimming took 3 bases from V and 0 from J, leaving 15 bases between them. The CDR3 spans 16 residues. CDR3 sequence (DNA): TGCAGTGCTAGTGAGCGGGGGATCTATAGCAATCAGCCCCAGCATTTT. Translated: CSASERGIYSNQPQHF.

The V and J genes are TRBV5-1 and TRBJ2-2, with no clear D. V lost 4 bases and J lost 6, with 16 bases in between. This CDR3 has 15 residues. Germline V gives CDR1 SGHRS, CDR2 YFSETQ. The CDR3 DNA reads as TGCGCCAGCAGCGCCCCCAATGGCAAGGCCGGGGAGCTGTTTTTT. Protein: CASSAPNGKAGELFF.

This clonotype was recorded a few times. CDR3 nucleotides: TGTGCCAGCAGTTTATCGAGCGGGGCGACCGGGGAGCTGTTTTTT. This encodes CASSLSSGATGELFF. The genes are TRBV12-3 or TRBV12-4 and TRBJ2-2, with TRBD2 identical over 7 bases. V was clipped by 2 bases and J by 5 bases; unmatched bases: 5. The CDR3 loop spans 15 amino acids.

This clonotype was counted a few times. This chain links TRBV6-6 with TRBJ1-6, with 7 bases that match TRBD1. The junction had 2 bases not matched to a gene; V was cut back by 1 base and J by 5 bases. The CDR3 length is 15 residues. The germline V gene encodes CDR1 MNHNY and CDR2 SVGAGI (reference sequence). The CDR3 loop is CASSYLGQNNSPLHF. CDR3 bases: TGTGCCAGCAGTTACTTGGGACAGAATAATTCACCCCTCCACTTT.

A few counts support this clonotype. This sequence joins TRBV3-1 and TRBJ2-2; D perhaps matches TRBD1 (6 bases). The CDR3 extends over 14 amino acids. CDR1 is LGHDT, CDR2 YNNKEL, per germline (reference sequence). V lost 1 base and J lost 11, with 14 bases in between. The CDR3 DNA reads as TGTGCCAGCAGCCAAGGGGACACCGTTGGCGAGCTGTTTTTT. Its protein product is CASSQGDTVGELFF.